This T cell receptor (beta chain) was profiled in a study of blood T cell repertoires in COVID-19. About the study: From the United States, Italy and Spain came samples of acute and convalescent COVID-19. Nucleic acid was either cDNA or gDNA, and it came from T cells, B-cell-depleted T cells, or PBMCs.

The CDR3 contains 15 residues. Trimming shortened V by 0 bases and J by 0 bases, and 8 bases separated the two germline ends. Germline V gene lookup returns CDR1 SGHNT and CDR2 YYREEE (reference sequence). Original handling: Amplification with reference gene primers provided the estimates of nucleated cell counts. The repertoire was sequenced with immunoSEQ multiplex PCR; TCRdb's copy has only in-frame clones and lacks some. The V and J calls and clone size are taken from that table; D and trimming were inferred from the DNA. The sample includes 250,000 to 350,000 clones, approximately 87% of them seen just once.

The chain recombines TRBV5-4 with TRBJ2-3, with D maybe TRBD2 (5 bases). The sequencing sample was made of peripheral blood. This TCR was recovered from a woman aged 50 to 60 with active or convalescent COVID-19. The CDR3 region has the DNA TGTGCCAGCAGCTTGGGCGGGTCTAGCACAGATACGCAGTATTTT. Translated: CASSLGGSSTDTQYF.